This is a list of T cell receptor beta chains from one sample in a study of cytomegalovirus exposure and HLA in healthy donors. TCRdb's copy holds only in-frame clones and misses some; the assay was immunoSEQ multiplex PCR. This table has about 120,000 clones, over 70% appearing once. The sample was PBMCs. These receptors originate from a man aged 18 to 30 in good health and CMV-seropositive. CDR3s leave out the opening cysteine and the closing phenylalanine or tryptophan. Size is stated for part of the rows, as once, few or many counts, or as a class when the clone is expanded.

size,V,J,CDR3
.,TRBV5-6,TRBJ2-3,ASSFYGPGRTHTDTQY
.,TRBV5-1,TRBJ1-4,ASGTGFSGEKLF
.,TRBV5-1,TRBJ2-2,ASSLGPSEYNTGELF
.,TRBV5-1,TRBJ2-6,ASTVGVAGANVLT
once,TRBV7-6,TRBJ2-3,ASSLGSGTDTQY
.,TRBV2,TRBJ1-2,ASSRDRIYGYT
.,TRBV5-4,TRBJ1-2,ASSLVPAQSNYGYT
.,TRBV21-1,TRBJ2-7,ASLFLEQGSYEQY
.,TRBV4-2,TRBJ2-3,ASSPAGGFLDTQY
.,TRBV2,TRBJ2-7,ARGGTSDSYEQY
.,TRBV9,TRBJ2-2,ASSVGQTNTGELF
.,TRBV27,TRBJ2-7,ASSGHRGLLPYEQY
.,TRBV27,TRBJ2-1,ASSFSTPGSYNEQF
.,TRBV30,TRBJ2-7,AWSTGTGTYEQY
once,TRBV10-1,TRBJ2-2,ASSAILASNTGELF
.,TRBV2,TRBJ2-3,ASSGVAGGIDTQY
.,TRBV4-3,TRBJ1-3,ASSQVSAGNTIY
.,TRBV7-2,TRBJ2-7,ASSLDTAGGYEQY
.,TRBV7-2,TRBJ2-7,ASSLAGYYEQY
.,TRBV4-1,TRBJ1-6,ASSLNRGGSPLH
few,TRBV5-1,TRBJ2-5,ASHFGTTEKETQY
.,TRBV12-5,TRBJ2-7,ASGVGLARDYEQY
.,TRBV15,TRBJ1-4,ATSRVRGPNEKLF
.,TRBV7-6,TRBJ2-7,ASSLGSAGSYEQY
.,TRBV15,TRBJ1-1,ATSSQLQGEGNTEAF
.,TRBV18,TRBJ2-7,ASSTQQGAGYEQY
.,TRBV27,TRBJ2-3,ASASRRGTDTQY
.,TRBV5-1,TRBJ1-1,ASSLGQGHRLNIMNTEAF
.,TRBV4-3,TRBJ2-6,ASSRGSGANVLT
.,TRBV12-2,TRBJ2-5,ASRYIRSRGTQY
.,TRBV6-6,TRBJ2-6,ASGDSSGANVLT
.,TRBV30,TRBJ1-3,AWSVLGSSSGNTIY
.,TRBV11-3,TRBJ2-1,ASSLGTTNEQF
.,TRBV30,TRBJ2-1,AWSVAGREQF
.,TRBV7-2,TRBJ2-2,ASSFSGTNTGELF
.,TRBV7-8,TRBJ1-4,ASSISDRDNEKLF
.,TRBV30,TRBJ1-2,AWSIQGLGKGYT
.,TRBV5-5,TRBJ2-7,ASSLTGGYEQY
once,TRBV4-3,.,ASSPGTGDHYEQY
.,TRBV19,TRBJ2-2,ASSIDAGGTNTGELF
once,TRBV29-1,TRBJ2-7,SVVRDSGSSRYEQY
.,TRBV19,TRBJ1-5,ASNREIYSNQPQH
.,TRBV25-1,TRBJ2-5,ASSEYRGETQY
.,TRBV9,TRBJ1-1,ASSVRQGTEAF
.,TRBV27,TRBJ2-3,ASRGTSGRGLRIRTDTQY
once,TRBV19,TRBJ2-1,ASKRGIDYNEQF
.,TRBV19,TRBJ1-2,ASGQLPQNYGYT
.,TRBV7-9,TRBJ2-1,ASSSIGVVNEQF